This passage covers 5 T cell receptor beta chains from one sample sequenced in a study of identical twins. TCRdb called the 5' RACE reads again in MiXCR, with one record for every CDR3 protein. Among around 680,000 distinct CDR3 sequences, around 8.3% were seen once, and the ten largest hold approximately 0.96%. Another study also made use of these data, one on yellow fever vaccine responses in identical twins.

The source material was PBMCs. The receptor source for this set is a young woman in good health.

This clonotype occurred many times. The J gene is TRBJ2-5, the V gene TRBV5-6; D ambiguous. V shed 0 bases and J shed 4 bases, with 10 bases lying between them. The CDR3 sequence is 14 residues long. Germline V gene sequence: CDR1 SGHDT, CDR2 YYEEEE. CDR3 amino acids: CASSLGTPLETQYF. Here the CDR3 DNA reads TGTGCCAGCAGCTTGGGGACGCCACTAGAGACCCAGTACTTC.

This rearrangement joins TRBV5-6 to TRBJ2-7, with unresolved D. This CDR3 has 13 residues. The germline V gene encodes CDR1 SGHDT and CDR2 YYEEEE. V was clipped by 9 bases and J by 5 bases, with 18 bases between them. In nucleotides, the CDR3 is TGTGCCATCGGCCCCGTGGGGAAGGACGAGCAGTACTTC. Protein sequence: CAIGPVGKDEQYF. Combining the CDR3 with reference TRBV5-6 and TRBJ2-7 gives the whole variable domain DAGVTQSPTHLIKTRGQQVTLRCSPKSGHDTVSWYQQALGQGPQFIFQYYEEEERQRGNFPDRFSGHQFPNYSSELNVNALLLGDSALYLCAIGPVGKDEQYFGPGTRLTVT.

On this clonotype: At one end the junction does not follow the germline gene, possibly because of a read error. V gene TRBV3-1 combines with J gene TRBJ2-7, with D uncertain. Germline V gene data show CDR1 as LGHDT and CDR2 as YNNKEL (reference sequence). The CDR3 is 17 amino acids. CDR3 in amino acids: CATSKPVSGIPAYEQYF. The CDR3 DNA reads TGTGCCACCAGCAAGCCGGTCTCTGGGATCCCGGCCTACGAGCAGTACTTC.

The sample holds a few counts of this clonotype. The rearrangement joins TRBV20-1 to TRBJ1-2; 7 bases line up with TRBD1. The V and J ends lost 6 bases and 4 bases, in that order; junction bases with no gene match: 11. CDR3 length equals 14 residues. Looked up from germline, CDR1 is DFQATT and CDR2 is SNEGSKA (reference sequence). The CDR3 protein is CSASPIPGGYGYTF. CDR3 coding DNA: TGCAGTGCCAGCCCTATCCCAGGGGGCTATGGCTACACCTTC.

This clonotype was counted a few times. The chain has TRBV6-4 and TRBJ1-6, with D perhaps TRBD1 (5 bases). Looked up from germline, CDR1 is MRHNA and CDR2 is SNTAGT. V lost 6 bases to trimming and J lost 3 bases, with 21 bases between them. CDR3 length: 18 amino acids. For the CDR3, the DNA is TGTGCCAGCAGGGACCCGGGGCGTCGCGCGGACTATAATTCACCCCTCCACTTT. Translating gives CASRDPGRRADYNSPLHF.